This is a list of T cell receptor beta chains from one sample in a study of Ad26.COV2.S vaccination and SARS-CoV-2 variants. Clones were read by immunoSEQ multiplex PCR, and TCRdb kept only the in-frame ones, dropping some. The data contain 440,000 or so clones, about nine tenths of them seen just once; the ten biggest clones take up 1.7%. The sample was peripheral blood, taken in a trial of Ad26.COV2.S vaccine versus placebo. These receptors came from a person aged 18-60 years who received the Ad26.COV2.S COVID-19 vaccine or a placebo. Each CDR3 is given with its conserved first and last residue. The order of the fields is D gene, clone size, V gene, J gene, CDR3 protein, CDR3 DNA. The D gene is left open where the match is weak. Clone size is stated in some rows and not others, as once, few, many or a class when expanded.

>.|once|TRBV2|TRBJ2-6
CASSEVLSSGANVLTF
TGTGCCAGCAGTGAAGTGTTGAGTTCTGGGGCCAACGTCCTGACTTTC
>.|once|TRBV7-2|TRBJ1-3
CASSLGQPGNTIYF
TGTGCCAGCAGCTTGGGCCAACCTGGAAACACCATATATTTT
>TRBD2|.|TRBV14|TRBJ2-5
CASSQRLLAGGLETQYF
TGTGCCAGCAGCCAGCGTTTACTAGCGGGAGGTTTAGAGACCCAGTACTTC
>.|.|TRBV4-3|TRBJ2-3
CASSQDSAGSTDTQYF
TGCGCCAGCAGCCAAGATTCTGCAGGGAGCACAGATACGCAGTATTTT
>TRBD1|.|TRBV5-1|TRBJ1-1
CASSSADRDRDNTEAFF
TGCGCCAGCAGCTCGGCAGACCGGGACAGAGATAACACTGAAGCTTTCTTT
>TRBD1|.|TRBV5-6|TRBJ1-2
CASSTGQGAFPYGYTF
TGTGCCAGCAGCACCGGACAGGGTGCCTTTCCCTATGGCTACACCTTC
>.|.|TRBV2|TRBJ2-7
CASSGRQPYEQYF
TGTGCCAGCAGTGGTCGACAGCCCTACGAGCAGTACTTC
>.|.|TRBV19|TRBJ2-5
CASSIGGYQETQYF
TGTGCCAGTAGTATTGGGGGATATCAAGAGACCCAGTACTTC
>.|.|TRBV12-3/TRBV12-4|TRBJ1-1
CASTKTAGLKF
TGTGCCAGCACCAAGACGGCCGGTTTGAAATTT
>.|.|TRBV25-1|TRBJ2-7
CASSDWPTRGEQYF
TGTGCCAGCAGTGACTGGCCAACACGGGGGGAGCAGTACTTC
>.|few|TRBV3-1/TRBV3-2|TRBJ1-4
CASSQGAEKLFF
TGTGCCAGCAGCCAAGGAGCTGAAAAACTGTTTTTT
>TRBD2|.|TRBV7-8|TRBJ2-7
CASSQAGGQYEQYF
TGTGCCAGCAGCCAAGCGGGGGGGCAGTACGAGCAGTACTTC
>.|.|TRBV4-1|TRBJ1-6
CASSVAGRQASPLHF
TGCGCCAGCAGCGTCGCGGGGAGACAGGCTTCACCCCTCCACTTT
>.|.|TRBV20-1|TRBJ1-1
CSARGDTEAFF
TGCAGTGCGAGGGGAGACACTGAAGCTTTCTTT
>.|.|TRBV19|TRBJ1-1
CASSIDQNTEAFF
TGTGCCAGTAGTATAGACCAGAACACTGAAGCTTTCTTT
>TRBD1|.|TRBV18|TRBJ1-1
CASSPGTVNTEAFF
TGTGCCAGCTCACCCGGGACAGTGAACACTGAAGCTTTCTTT
>.|.|TRBV6-5|TRBJ2-2
CATMEGYTGELFF
TGTGCCACCATGGAGGGCTACACCGGGGAGCTGTTTTTT
>.|.|TRBV5-1|TRBJ1-1
CASSVQGLNTEAFF
TGCGCCAGCAGCGTTCAGGGATTGAACACTGAAGCTTTCTTT
>.|once|TRBV10-2|TRBJ1-5
CASKENSNQPQHF
TGCGCCAGCAAGGAGAATAGCAATCAGCCCCAGCATTTT
>.|.|TRBV19|TRBJ1-1
CASQAQGDTEAFF
TGTGCCAGTCAGGCACAGGGAGACACTGAAGCTTTCTTT
>.|.|TRBV12-3/TRBV12-4|TRBJ2-6
CASSRSGANVLTF
TGTGCCAGCAGTAGGTCTGGGGCCAACGTCCTGACTTTC
>.|.|TRBV7-8|TRBJ1-1
CASSLGAPTEAFF
TGTGCCAGCAGCTTAGGGGCCCCCACTGAAGCTTTCTTT
>TRBD1|.|TRBV5-1|TRBJ1-6
CASSLTGGNSPLHF
TGCGCCAGCAGCTTGACAGGGGGTAATTCACCCCTCCACTTT
>.|.|TRBV7-2|TRBJ1-1
CASSLSRQFEAFF
TGTGCCAGCAGCTTATCAAGACAGTTTGAAGCTTTCTTT
>.|.|TRBV11-2|TRBJ2-4
CASSPRLELAKNIQYF
TGTGCCAGCAGCCCCCGATTAGAGCTAGCCAAAAACATTCAGTACTTC
>.|.|TRBV13|TRBJ1-2
CASSLGAGDFLAYGYTF
TGTGCCAGCAGCTTAGGAGCCGGGGACTTCCTCGCGTATGGCTACACCTTC
>.|once|TRBV5-1|TRBJ2-1
CASSSLGRTIPDNEQFF
TGCGCCAGCAGCTCGCTGGGTCGGACTATTCCCGACAATGAGCAGTTCTTC
>.|.|TRBV10-3|TRBJ2-2
CAIRGLDTGELFF
TGTGCCATCAGGGGACTCGACACCGGGGAGCTGTTTTTT
>TRBD1|.|TRBV27|TRBJ2-7
CASSGQGFSYEQYF
TGTGCCAGCAGCGGACAGGGGTTTTCCTACGAGCAGTACTTC
>.|.|TRBV7-9|TRBJ1-1
CGSTGWGLDF
TGTGGAAGCACAGGGTGGGGATTAGACTTT
>.|.|TRBV13|TRBJ2-2
CASSSPGGRGGELFF
TGTGCCAGCAGCTCTCCCGGGGGGCGTGGCGGGGAGCTGTTTTTT
>.|.|TRBV13|TRBJ2-6
CAGRSSGANVLTF
TGTGCCGGACGGAGCTCTGGGGCCAACGTCCTGACTTTC
>.|.|TRBV12-3/TRBV12-4|TRBJ2-2
CASSPGPTGELFF
TGTGCCAGCAGTCCCGGGCCCACCGGGGAGCTGTTTTTT
>.|.|TRBV6-5|TRBJ2-1
CASSFSGDLNEQFF
TGTGCCAGCAGTTTTTCGGGAGACCTAAATGAGCAGTTCTTC
>.|once|TRBV4-2|TRBJ2-7
CASSQDLLVNPSEQYF
TGTGCCAGCAGCCAAGACCTCCTAGTGAACCCTTCCGAGCAGTACTTC
>.|.|TRBV3-1/TRBV3-2|TRBJ2-5
CASSQGFSLVETQYF
TGTGCCAGCAGCCAAGGTTTTTCCCTCGTCGAGACCCAGTACTTC
>.|.|TRBV7-3|TRBJ2-7
CASSLRGGSSYEQYF
TGTGCCAGCAGCTTACGAGGGGGGAGCTCCTACGAGCAGTACTTC